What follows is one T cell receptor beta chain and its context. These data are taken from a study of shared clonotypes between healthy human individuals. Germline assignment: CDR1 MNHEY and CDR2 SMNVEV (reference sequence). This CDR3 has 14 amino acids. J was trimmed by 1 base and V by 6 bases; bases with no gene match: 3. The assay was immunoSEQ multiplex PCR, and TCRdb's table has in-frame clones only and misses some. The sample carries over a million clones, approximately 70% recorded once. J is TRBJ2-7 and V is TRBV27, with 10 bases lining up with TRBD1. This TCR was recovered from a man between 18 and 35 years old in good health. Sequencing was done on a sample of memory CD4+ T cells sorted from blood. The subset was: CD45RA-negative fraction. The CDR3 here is CASRGQGLSYEQYF. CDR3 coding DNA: TGTGCCAGCAGGGGACAGGGGTTATCCTACGAGCAGTACTTC.